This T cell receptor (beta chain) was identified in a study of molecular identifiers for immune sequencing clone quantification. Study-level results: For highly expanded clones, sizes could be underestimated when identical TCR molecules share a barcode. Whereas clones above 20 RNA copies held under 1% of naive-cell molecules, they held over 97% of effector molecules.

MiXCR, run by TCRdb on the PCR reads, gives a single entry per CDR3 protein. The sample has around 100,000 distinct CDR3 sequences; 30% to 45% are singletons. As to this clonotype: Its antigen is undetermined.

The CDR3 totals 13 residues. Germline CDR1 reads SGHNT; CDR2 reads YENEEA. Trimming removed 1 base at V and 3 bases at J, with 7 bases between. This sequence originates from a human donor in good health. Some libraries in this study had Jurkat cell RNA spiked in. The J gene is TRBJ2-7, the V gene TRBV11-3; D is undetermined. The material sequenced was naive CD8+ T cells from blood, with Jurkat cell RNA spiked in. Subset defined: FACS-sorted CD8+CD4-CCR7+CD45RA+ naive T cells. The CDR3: CASSLGHHYEQYF. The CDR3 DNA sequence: TGTGCCAGCAGCTTAGGACACCACTACGAGCAGTACTTC.